A single T cell receptor (beta chain) is shown here with its context. The antigen remains unidentified. Sequenced material consisted of expressed TCRB transcripts (all of the isolated RNA was reverse transcribed). Only in-frame clones appear in the TCRdb table, and some are missing; sequencing was by immunoSEQ multiplex PCR. Of around 300,000 clones listed, about 15% are singletons. The data belong to a study of beta chain features in type 1 diabetes. Whole-study context: The patient and healthy donor groups were comparable for age, gender and cell yields.

General study points: Type 1 diabetes patients had moderately but significantly shorter TCRB CDR3s in all four CD4+ subsets. Researchers could not determine here whether HLA type influences TCRB rearrangement.

There are 18 residues in the CDR3. Trimming cost V 3 bases and J 0 bases; bases outside gene matches: 9. Germline CDR1 WSHSY, CDR2 SAAADI. Source material: naive CD4+ T cells from blood. This TCR was recovered from a man between 18 and 29 years old with type 1 diabetes. The chain combines TRBV10-2 with TRBJ2-5; 11 nucleotides line up with TRBD2. This CDR3 reads CASSDPPLAGGYQETQYF. The CDR3 bases are TGCGCCAGCAGTGACCCCCCCCTAGCGGGAGGCTACCAAGAGACCCAGTACTTC.